The present TCR beta chain was sequenced within a study of blood T cells in healthy people across ages. With a J-beta primer mix and a sample-barcoded 5' primer, a second PCR ran roughly 6 to 11 cycles. TCRdb itself ran the 5' RACE reads through MiXCR, one entry per CDR3 protein. The sample carries approximately 730,000 distinct CDR3 sequences, roughly 53% recorded once. This clonotype came up many times. The sequencing sample was made of blood. This TCR derives from a man at least 80 years old in good health.

The CDR3 sequence is CASSLAGGDSYAYF. The CDR3 region has the DNA TGTGCCAGCAGTCTAGCGGGAGGGGACAGCTACGCGTATTTT. This chain links TRBV7-9 with TRBJ2-3; 12 bases fit TRBD2. Trimming cost V 6 bases and J 14 bases; bases outside gene matches: 12. Germline assignment: CDR1 SEHNR and CDR2 FQNEAQ (reference sequence). This CDR3 is built from 14 residues.